This T cell receptor (beta chain) was sequenced during a study of blood T cells in healthy people across ages. Study-level points and caveats: In long-lived donors, naive CD4+ cell counts and diversity exceeded those of aged donors.

Remarks on this clonotype: The antigen remains unidentified.

Through a sample-barcoded 5' primer and a J-beta primer mix, a second PCR was run for about 6 to 12 cycles. TCRdb called the 5' RACE reads again in MiXCR, with one record for every CDR3 protein. The sample carries some 670,000 distinct CDR3 sequences, under 65% recorded once. V was pared by 5 bases and J by 6 bases, with 7 bases of the junction left unmatched. Germline V gives CDR1 MNHEY, CDR2 SMNVEV (reference sequence). CDR3 length equals 13 residues. The TCR originated in a woman over 75 in good health. The specimen sequenced was blood. V and J are TRBV27 and TRBJ2-7, with TRBD1 matching 7 bases. CDR3 sequence: CASSDLQGREQYF. The DNA for the CDR3 is TGTGCCAGCAGTGACCTACAGGGGCGCGAGCAGTACTTC.